The rows below give T cell receptor beta chains drawn from one sample of a study of monozygotic twins with inflammatory bowel disease. TCRdb reprocessed the 5' RACE reads, with one entry per CDR3 protein and no DNA. This sample carries around 40,000 distinct CDR3 sequences, with about 5% going to the ten biggest clones. Sequenced sample: blood. These receptors were taken from a human donor with ulcerative colitis or Crohn's disease, or a healthy co-twin of an affected twin (not recorded which). CDR3s include the opening cysteine and the closing phenylalanine or tryptophan. The order of the fields is CDR3 length, J gene, V gene, CDR3 protein.

CDR3 length: 13
J gene: TRBJ2-7
V gene: TRBV3-1
CDR3 protein: CASSQFQGGVRYF

CDR3 length: 14
J gene: TRBJ1-1
V gene: TRBV5-1
CDR3 protein: CASSLVLRQNEAFF

CDR3 length: 15
J gene: TRBJ1-1
V gene: TRBV5-1
CDR3 protein: CASSLERDGNTEAFF

CDR3 length: 13
J gene: TRBJ2-2
V gene: TRBV27
CDR3 protein: CASSTTVTGELFF

CDR3 length: 18
J gene: TRBJ2-5
V gene: TRBV11-2
CDR3 protein: CASSFGLLAGASQETQYF

CDR3 length: 12
J gene: TRBJ2-7
V gene: TRBV29-1
CDR3 protein: CSVARGGREQYF

CDR3 length: 14
J gene: TRBJ2-6
V gene: TRBV2
CDR3 protein: CASKRDSGANVLTF

CDR3 length: 13
J gene: TRBJ1-2
V gene: TRBV5-4
CDR3 protein: CASSSRTTYGYTF

CDR3 length: 12
J gene: TRBJ2-1
V gene: TRBV6-2/TRBV6-3
CDR3 protein: CASSSQGTEQFF

CDR3 length: 16
J gene: TRBJ1-2
V gene: TRBV11-2
CDR3 protein: CASSLDRGFTNYGYTF

CDR3 length: 14
J gene: TRBJ1-2
V gene: TRBV28
CDR3 protein: CASSFSAGSYGYTF

CDR3 length: 15
J gene: TRBJ1-5
V gene: TRBV28
CDR3 protein: CASRSDIRGNQPQHF

CDR3 length: 15
J gene: TRBJ1-4
V gene: TRBV7-9
CDR3 protein: CASSLARQKRRKLFF